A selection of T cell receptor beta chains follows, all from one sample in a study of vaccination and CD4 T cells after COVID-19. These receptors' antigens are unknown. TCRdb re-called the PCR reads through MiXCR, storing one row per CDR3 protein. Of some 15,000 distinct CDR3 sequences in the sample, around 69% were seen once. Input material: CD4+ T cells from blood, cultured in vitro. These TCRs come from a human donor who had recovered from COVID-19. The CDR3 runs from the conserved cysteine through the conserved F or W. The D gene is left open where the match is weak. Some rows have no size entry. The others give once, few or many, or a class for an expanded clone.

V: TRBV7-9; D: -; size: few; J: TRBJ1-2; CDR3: CASSLGQRGYTF; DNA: TGTGCCAGCAGCTTAGGACAGCGCGGCTACACCTTC
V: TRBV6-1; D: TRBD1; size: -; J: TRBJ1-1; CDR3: CASSRTYRGGAEAFF; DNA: TGTGCCAGCAGTCGAACCTACAGGGGTGGGGCTGAAGCTTTCTTT
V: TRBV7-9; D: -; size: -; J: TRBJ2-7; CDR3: CASSLRVRGEQYF; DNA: TGTGCCAGCAGCTTGAGGGTTCGGGGCGAGCAGTACTTC
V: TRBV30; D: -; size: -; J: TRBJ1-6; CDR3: CAWSVPPSPLHF; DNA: TGTGCCTGGAGTGTACCCCCCTCACCCCTCCACTTT
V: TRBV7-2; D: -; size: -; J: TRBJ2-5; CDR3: CASSLGRVGETQYF; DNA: TGTGCCAGCAGCTTAGGTCGGGTAGGGGAGACCCAGTACTTC
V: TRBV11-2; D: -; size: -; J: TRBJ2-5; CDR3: CAIGRGWETQYF; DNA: TGTGCCATAGGACGGGGCTGGGAGACCCAGTACTTC
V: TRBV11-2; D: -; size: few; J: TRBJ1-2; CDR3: CASSFGRDYGYTF; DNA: TGTGCCAGCAGCTTTGGAAGGGACTATGGCTACACCTTC
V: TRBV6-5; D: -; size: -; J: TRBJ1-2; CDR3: CASSSGHPVGYTF; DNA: TGTGCCAGCAGTTCGGGACACCCCGTGGGCTACACCTTC
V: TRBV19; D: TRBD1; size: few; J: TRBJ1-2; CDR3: CASSPDRVGGYTF; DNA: TGTGCCAGTAGTCCCGACAGGGTTGGTGGCTACACCTTC
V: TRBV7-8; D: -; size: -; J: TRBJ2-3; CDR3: CASSKTDTQYF; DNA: TGTGCCAGCAGTAAGACAGATACGCAGTATTTT
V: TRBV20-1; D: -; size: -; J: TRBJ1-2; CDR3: CSAFVTGSYGYTF; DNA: TGCAGTGCCTTCGTAACAGGGAGCTATGGCTACACCTTC
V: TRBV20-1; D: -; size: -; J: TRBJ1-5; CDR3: CSVGRDYSNQPQHF; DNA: TGCAGTGTGGGAAGGGATTATAGCAATCAGCCCCAGCATTTT
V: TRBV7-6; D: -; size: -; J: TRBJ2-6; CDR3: CASSPGPPTSSGANVLTF; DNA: TGTGCCAGCAGCCCCGGGCCTCCTACCTCCTCTGGGGCCAACGTCCTGACTTTC
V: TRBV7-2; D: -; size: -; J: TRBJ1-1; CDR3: CASSSQGLGTEAFF; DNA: TGTGCCAGCAGCTCACAAGGTTTGGGCACTGAAGCTTTCTTT
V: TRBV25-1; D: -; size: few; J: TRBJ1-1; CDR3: CASSEIAGSSEAFF; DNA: TGTGCCAGCAGTGAGATCGCGGGGAGCTCTGAAGCTTTCTTT
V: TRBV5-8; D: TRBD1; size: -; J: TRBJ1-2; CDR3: CASSSRGPYGYTF; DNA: TGTGCCAGCAGCTCCAGGGGGCCATATGGCTACACCTTC
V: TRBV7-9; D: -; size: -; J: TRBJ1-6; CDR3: CASSLADWWKSPLHF; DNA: TGTGCCAGCAGCTTAGCGGACTGGTGGAAGTCACCCCTCCACTTT
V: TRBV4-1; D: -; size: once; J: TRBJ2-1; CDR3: CASSQEPHHEQFF; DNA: TGCGCCAGCAGCCAAGAGCCCCACCATGAGCAGTTCTTC
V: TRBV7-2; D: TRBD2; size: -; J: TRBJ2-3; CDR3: CASSLVVAGGPQTQYF; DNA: TGTGCCAGCAGCTTAGTCGTAGCGGGAGGGCCGCAAACGCAGTATTTT
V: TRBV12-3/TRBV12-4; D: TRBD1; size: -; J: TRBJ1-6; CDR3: CASRVRSDRGGSPLHF; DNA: TGTGCCAGCAGAGTTAGGTCCGACAGGGGAGGATCACCCCTCCACTTT
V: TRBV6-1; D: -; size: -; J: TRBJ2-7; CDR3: CASGRSGQSSYEQYF; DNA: TGTGCCAGCGGGAGGTCCGGACAGTCCTCCTACGAGCAGTACTTC
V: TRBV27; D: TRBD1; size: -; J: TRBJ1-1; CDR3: CASSLSTGINTEAFF; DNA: TGTGCCAGCAGTTTATCGACAGGGATAAACACTGAAGCTTTCTTT
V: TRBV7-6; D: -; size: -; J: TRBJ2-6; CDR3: CASSLARAHKAVLTF; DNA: TGTGCCAGCAGCTTAGCGCGAGCCCACAAAGCCGTCCTGACTTTC
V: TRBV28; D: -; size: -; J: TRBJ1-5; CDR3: CASRPQGTSNQPQHF; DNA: TGTGCCAGCAGACCACAAGGGACTAGCAATCAGCCCCAGCATTTT
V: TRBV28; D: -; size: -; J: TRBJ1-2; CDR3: CASSSSFLNRDGYTF; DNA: TGTGCCAGCAGTTCTTCCTTTCTCAACAGGGACGGCTACACCTTC
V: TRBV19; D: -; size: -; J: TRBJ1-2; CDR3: CASSGSPKEGQLYGYTF; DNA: TGTGCCAGTAGCGGTAGCCCAAAAGAAGGACAGCTCTATGGCTACACCTTC
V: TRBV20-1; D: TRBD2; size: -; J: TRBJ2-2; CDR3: CSAPLAGVVQNTGELFF; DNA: TGCAGTGCTCCACTAGCGGGAGTAGTCCAGAACACCGGGGAGCTGTTTTTT
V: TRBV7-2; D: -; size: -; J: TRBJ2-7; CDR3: CASSLVAGPEQYF; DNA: TGTGCCAGCAGCTTAGTCGCGGGACCCGAGCAGTACTTC
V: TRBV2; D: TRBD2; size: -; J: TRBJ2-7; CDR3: CASSVASGSYEQYF; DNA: TGTGCCAGCAGTGTGGCTAGCGGGAGCTACGAGCAGTACTTC
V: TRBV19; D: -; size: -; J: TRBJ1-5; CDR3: CASRGGEFSNQPQHF; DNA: TGTGCCAGTAGGGGGGGGGAGTTTAGCAATCAGCCCCAGCATTTT
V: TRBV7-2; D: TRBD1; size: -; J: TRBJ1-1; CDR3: CASSPRTGGRTEAFF; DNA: TGTGCCAGCAGCCCGCGGACAGGGGGTCGCACTGAAGCTTTCTTT
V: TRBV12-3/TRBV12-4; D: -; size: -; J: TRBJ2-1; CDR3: CASSLGGGNEQFF; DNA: TGTGCCAGCAGCTTAGGGGGGGGTAATGAGCAGTTCTTC
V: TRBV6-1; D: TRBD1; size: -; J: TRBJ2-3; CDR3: CASSERGQGIGDTQYF; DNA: TGTGCCAGCAGTGAAAGAGGACAGGGGATAGGGGATACGCAGTATTTT
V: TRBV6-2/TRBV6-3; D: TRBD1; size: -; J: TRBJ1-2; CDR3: CASRTGGGYGYTF; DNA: TGTGCCAGCAGAACAGGGGGAGGCTATGGCTACACCTTC
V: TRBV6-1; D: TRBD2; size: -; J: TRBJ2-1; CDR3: CASSPRVSGSPEQFF; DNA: TGTGCCAGCAGTCCACGTGTTAGCGGGAGCCCTGAGCAGTTCTTC
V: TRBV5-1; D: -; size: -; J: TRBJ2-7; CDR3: CASSFPDLPSEQYF; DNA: TGCGCCAGCAGCTTTCCCGACCTACCCAGCGAGCAGTACTTC
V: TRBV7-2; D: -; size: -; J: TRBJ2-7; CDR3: CASSLGTVYEQYF; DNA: TGTGCCAGCAGCTTAGGGACAGTTTACGAGCAGTACTTC
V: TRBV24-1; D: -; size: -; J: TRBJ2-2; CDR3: CATSAGTGELFF; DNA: TGTGCCACCAGTGCCGGCACCGGGGAGCTGTTTTTT
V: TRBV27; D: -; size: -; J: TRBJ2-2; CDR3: CASNFQIATGELFF; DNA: TGTGCCAGCAATTTCCAGATAGCCACCGGGGAGCTGTTTTTT
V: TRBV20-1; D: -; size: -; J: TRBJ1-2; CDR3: CSALNYGYTF; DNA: TGCAGTGCGCTTAACTATGGCTACACCTTC
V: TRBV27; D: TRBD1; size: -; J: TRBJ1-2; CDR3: CASSVQGAGYGYTF; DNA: TGTGCCAGCAGCGTACAGGGGGCTGGGTATGGCTACACCTTC
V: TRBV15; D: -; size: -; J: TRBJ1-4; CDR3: CATSRRQAATLFF; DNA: TGTGCCACCAGCAGAAGACAGGCCGCCACACTGTTTTTT
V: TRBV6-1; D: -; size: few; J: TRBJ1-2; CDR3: CASTERDSYGYTF; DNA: TGTGCCAGCACCGAGAGGGACTCCTATGGCTACACCTTC
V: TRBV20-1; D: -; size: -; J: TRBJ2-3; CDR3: CSARVLWGATDTQYF; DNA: TGCAGTGCTAGAGTCTTATGGGGGGCCACAGATACGCAGTATTTT
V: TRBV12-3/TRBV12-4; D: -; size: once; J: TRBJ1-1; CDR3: CASSFPWGAEAFF; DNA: TGTGCCAGCAGTTTTCCCTGGGGCGCGGAAGCTTTCTTT